A single sample is the source of the 6 T cell receptor beta chains below, sequenced in a study of blood T cell repertoires in COVID-19. Profiling relied on immunoSEQ multiplex PCR, and the TCRdb table lists in-frame clones only, not all of them. Altogether roughly 150,000 clones are present, 80% being singletons, with the ten largest covering roughly 3.4%. Sample: PBMCs or T cells enriched from blood (not recorded which). These receptors were collected from an older woman who had recovered from COVID-19.

This rearrangement joins TRBV6-6 to TRBJ2-7; 7 bases map to TRBD2. Trimming took 6 bases from V and 0 from J; bases not matched to a gene: 8. CDR3 size: 15 residues. Germline V gene data show CDR1 as MNHNY and CDR2 as SVGAGI (reference sequence). The CDR3 sequence: CASSRGGLSSYEQYF. The CDR3 DNA reads as TGTGCCAGCAGCCGCGGGGGACTTAGCTCCTACGAGCAGTACTTC.

This chain uses TRBV11-2 with TRBJ2-4; D possibly corresponds to TRBD2 (6 bases). This CDR3 has 15 amino acids. The V and J ends lost 1 base and 3 bases respectively, with 10 bases between them. Germline V gene data show CDR1 as SGHAT and CDR2 as FQNNGV. The CDR3 loop reads CASSLVRGGKNIQYF. For the CDR3, the DNA is TGTGCCAGCAGCTTAGTTAGGGGAGGCAAAAACATTCAGTACTTC.

V is TRBV30 and J is TRBJ1-1; D gene unclear. CDR1 and CDR2 from the germline V gene are GTSNPN and SVGIG (reference sequence). The CDR3 consists of 15 residues. Trimming left V 2 bases short and J 5 bases short, with 18 bases between. The CDR3: CAWSRSGNIGTEAFF. The CDR3 DNA reads as TGTGCCTGGAGTAGGTCCGGGAACATAGGGACTGAAGCTTTCTTT.

The chain is built from TRBV5-6 and TRBJ1-2; D gene unclear. This CDR3 region has 14 residues. Trimming removed 1 base at V and 2 bases at J, with 9 bases between. CDR1 and CDR2 from the germline V gene are SGHDT and YYEEEE. CDR3 DNA: TGTGCCAGCAGCTTGACGGGAGCCAACTATGGCTACACCTTC. It translates to CASSLTGANYGYTF.

J is TRBJ1-1 and V is TRBV3-1 (or the pseudogene TRBV3-2); 8 nucleotides align to TRBD1. CDR1 and CDR2 from the germline V gene are LGHDT and YNNKEL (reference sequence). This CDR3 has 13 amino acids. Trimming removed 3 bases from V and 4 bases from J; junction bases left unmatched: 1. CDR3 sequence: CASSHGQGTEAFF. CDR3 sequence (DNA): TGTGCCAGCAGCCACGGACAGGGCACTGAAGCTTTCTTT.

V usage is TRBV11-2 and J usage is TRBJ2-2, with D possibly TRBD1 on 5 matching bases. Germline V gives CDR1 SGHAT, CDR2 FQNNGV. Trimming stripped 3 bases from V and 1 base from J, with 9 bases between. The CDR3 has 15 amino acids. CDR3 DNA sequence: TGTGCCAGCAGCTTTACGCAGGGGAACACCGGGGAGCTGTTTTTT. Protein: CASSFTQGNTGELFF. The entire variable domain, with the rest obtained from reference TRBV11-2 and TRBJ2-2, is as follows: EAGVAQSPRYKIIEKRQSVAFWCNPISGHATLYWYQQILGQGPKLLIQFQNNGVVDDSQLPKDRFSAERLKGVDSTLKIQPAKLEDSAVYLCASSFTQGNTGELFFGEGSRLTVL.